These 11 T cell receptor beta chains originate from one sample sequenced in a study of cytotoxic CD8 clonotypes in ibrutinib-treated CLL. Clones were read by immunoSEQ multiplex PCR, and TCRdb kept only the in-frame ones, dropping some. Counted here are some 65,000 clones, approximately 62% occurring once; the ten biggest clones make up about 14%. The specimen comprised PBMCs, sampled after 12 months of ibrutinib treatment. These receptors were collected from a human donor with chronic lymphocytic leukemia.

This clone was seen only a few times. The chain uses TRBV5-1 and TRBJ1-4; 9 bases agree with TRBD1. V dropped 6 bases and J dropped 0; count of bases not matched to a gene: 3. Germline CDR1 SGHRS, CDR2 YFSETQ. CDR3 length: 15 residues. In DNA form, the CDR3 reads TGCGCCAGCATGAGACAGGGGGCAACTAATGAAAAACTGTTTTTT. Its translation is CASMRQGATNEKLFF.

This sequence joins TRBV2 and TRBJ2-7, with TRBD1 matching over 8 bases. Looked up from germline, CDR1 is SNHLY and CDR2 is FYNNEI. The CDR3 has 13 residues. V lost 4 bases, J lost 2 bases, and 1 base stayed unmatched. The CDR3 bases are TGTGCCAGCAGTGGGACAGGGACCTACGAGCAGTACGTC. Translating gives CASSGTGTYEQYV.

This rearrangement joins TRBV29-1 to TRBJ2-5, with a possible D match to TRBD2 (5 bases). V was pared by 6 bases and J by 3 bases, with 11 bases between. The CDR3 extends over 12 amino acids. Per the germline V gene, CDR1 is SQVTM and CDR2 is ANQGSEA. The CDR3 here is CSVRAAKETQYF. In DNA, the CDR3 is TGCAGCGTGCGGGCCGCCAAAGAGACCCAGTACTTC.

The rearrangement uses TRBV5-1 and TRBJ2-2; maybe TRBD1 (5 bases). The germline V and J ends were trimmed by 0 bases and 4 bases, with 7 bases remaining between them. Germline CDR1 and CDR2: SGHRS and YFSETQ. This CDR3 spans 14 amino acids. The CDR3 region has the DNA TGCGCCAGCAGCTTGGCCAGGGTCACCGGGGAGCTGTTTTTT. It is translated as CASSLARVTGELFF.

V is TRBV19 and J is TRBJ2-2, with D possibly being TRBD1 (5 bases). The CDR3 length is 14 residues. Trimming shortened V by 11 bases and J by 2 bases, and 15 bases separated the two germline ends. The V gene's germline CDR1 is LNHDA and CDR2 SQIVND (reference sequence). CDR3 in amino acids: CAACGQTNTGELFF. The CDR3 DNA is TGTGCCGCATGCGGACAAACAAACACCGGGGAGCTGTTTTTT.

The sample holds a few counts of this clone. The chain combines TRBV4-1 with TRBJ2-3; unclear D gene. Germline CDR1 is MGHRA and CDR2 is YSYEKL. The CDR3 contains 15 residues. V gave up 0 bases and J gave up 2 bases, with 9 bases separating them. The CDR3 region has the DNA TGCGCCAGCAGCCAAGATCTACCTATCACAGATACGCAGTATTTT. Translating gives CASSQDLPITDTQYF.

This clone was seen a few times. The chain uses TRBV21-1 and TRBJ1-2. TRBV21-1 is tagged as a pseudogene. CDR3 size: 16 residues. CDR3 sequence reads: CASSRSCSDTNYGYTF. The CDR3, as DNA: TGTGCCAGCAGCCGATCTTGTTCTGATACCAACTATGGCTACACCTTC.

In DNA, the CDR3 is TGTGCCAGCAGCTCGCTAGGAGGGGGCATGAATACGCAGTATTTT. Its translation: CASSSLGGGMNTQYF. The chain is built from TRBV5-6 and TRBJ2-3; D might be TRBD1 (7 bases). V lost 3 bases to trimming and J lost 7 bases, with 18 bases between them. This CDR3 has 15 residues. Germline V gene data show CDR1 as SGHDT and CDR2 as YYEEEE.

This chain links TRBV27 with TRBJ1-6, with 9 bases fitting TRBD1. Germline V gives CDR1 MNHEY, CDR2 SMNVEV (reference sequence). This CDR3 is built from 14 residues. J was trimmed by 6 bases and V by 4 bases; bases with no gene match: 1. The DNA for the CDR3 is TGTGCCAGCAGTTGGACAGGGGTTAATTCACCCCTCCACTTT. Amino acid sequence: CASSWTGVNSPLHF.

V is TRBV5-4 and J is TRBJ1-2; D not resolved. Germline V gives CDR1 SGHNT, CDR2 YYREEE (reference sequence). V lost 0 bases to trimming and J lost 4 bases, with 10 bases between them. This CDR3 contains 14 residues. The chain's CDR3 is CASSLGLWSYGYTF. CDR3 DNA: TGTGCCAGCAGCTTGGGTTTGTGGAGCTATGGCTACACCTTC.

V is TRBV6-6 and J is TRBJ2-5; D is ambiguous. This CDR3 is built from 11 residues. CDR1 and CDR2 from the germline V gene are MNHNY and SVGAGI (reference sequence). Between the trimmed V and J ends, which lost 8 bases and 5 bases, there was a span of 9 bases. CDR3 region: CASAREETQYF. As DNA, the CDR3 is TGTGCCAGCGCGAGAGAGGAGACCCAGTACTTC.